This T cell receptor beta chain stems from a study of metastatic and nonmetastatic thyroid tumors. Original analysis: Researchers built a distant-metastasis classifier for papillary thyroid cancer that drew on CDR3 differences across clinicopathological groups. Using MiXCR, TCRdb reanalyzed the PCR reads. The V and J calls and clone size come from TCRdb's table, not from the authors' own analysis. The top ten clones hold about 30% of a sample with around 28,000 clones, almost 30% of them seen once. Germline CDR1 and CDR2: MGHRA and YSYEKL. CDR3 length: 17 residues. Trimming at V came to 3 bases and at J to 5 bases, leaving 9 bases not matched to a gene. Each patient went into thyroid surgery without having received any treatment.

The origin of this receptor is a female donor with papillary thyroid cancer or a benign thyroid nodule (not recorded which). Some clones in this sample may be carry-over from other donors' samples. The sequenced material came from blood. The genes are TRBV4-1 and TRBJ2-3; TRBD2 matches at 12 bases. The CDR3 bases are TGCGCCAGCAGCCAGGCCCTCCTAGCGGGGGGGAGAGATACGCAGTATTTT. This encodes CASSQALLAGGRDTQYF.